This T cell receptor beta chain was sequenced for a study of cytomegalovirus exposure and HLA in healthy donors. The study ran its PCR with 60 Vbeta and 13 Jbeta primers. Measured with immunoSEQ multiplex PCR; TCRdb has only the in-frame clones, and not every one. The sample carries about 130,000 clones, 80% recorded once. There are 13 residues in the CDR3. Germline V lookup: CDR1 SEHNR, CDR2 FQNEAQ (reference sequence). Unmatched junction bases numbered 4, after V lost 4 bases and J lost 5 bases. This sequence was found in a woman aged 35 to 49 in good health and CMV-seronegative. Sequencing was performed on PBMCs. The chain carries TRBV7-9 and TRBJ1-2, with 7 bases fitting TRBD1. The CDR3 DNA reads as TGTGCCAGCAGCTCGACAGGGTCTTATGGCTACACCTTC. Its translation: CASSSTGSYGYTF.